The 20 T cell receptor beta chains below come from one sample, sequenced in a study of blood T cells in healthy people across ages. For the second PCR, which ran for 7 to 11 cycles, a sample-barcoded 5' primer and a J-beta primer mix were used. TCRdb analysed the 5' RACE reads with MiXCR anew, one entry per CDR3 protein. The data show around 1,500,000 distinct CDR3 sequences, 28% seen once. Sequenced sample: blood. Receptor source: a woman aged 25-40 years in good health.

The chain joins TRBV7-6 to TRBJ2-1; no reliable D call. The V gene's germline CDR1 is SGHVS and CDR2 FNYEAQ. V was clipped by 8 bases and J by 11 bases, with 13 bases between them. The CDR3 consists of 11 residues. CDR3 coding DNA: TGTGCCAGCTCAGAGGAAGGGAAGCAGTTCTTC. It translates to CASSEEGKQFF.

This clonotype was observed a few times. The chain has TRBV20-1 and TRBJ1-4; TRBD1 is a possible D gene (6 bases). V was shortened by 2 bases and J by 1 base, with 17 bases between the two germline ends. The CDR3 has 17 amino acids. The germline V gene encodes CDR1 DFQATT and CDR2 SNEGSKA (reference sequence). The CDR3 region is CSARPQGPVLTNEKLFF. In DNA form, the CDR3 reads TGCAGTGCTAGACCACAGGGCCCCGTTTTAACTAATGAAAAACTGTTTTTT.

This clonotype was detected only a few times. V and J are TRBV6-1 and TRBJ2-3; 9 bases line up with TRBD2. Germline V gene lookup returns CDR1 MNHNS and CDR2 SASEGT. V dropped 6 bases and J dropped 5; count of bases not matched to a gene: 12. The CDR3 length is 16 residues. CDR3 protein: CASRKIAGVGEDTQYF. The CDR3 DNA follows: TGTGCCAGCAGAAAAATAGCGGGGGTTGGGGAAGATACGCAGTATTTT.

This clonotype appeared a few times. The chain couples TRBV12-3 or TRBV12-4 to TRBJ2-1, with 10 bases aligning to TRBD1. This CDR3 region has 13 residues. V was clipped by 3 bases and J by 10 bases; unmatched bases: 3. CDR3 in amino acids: CASSLTGGSEQFF. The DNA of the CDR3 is TGTGCCAGCAGTTTGACAGGGGGCAGCGAGCAGTTCTTC.

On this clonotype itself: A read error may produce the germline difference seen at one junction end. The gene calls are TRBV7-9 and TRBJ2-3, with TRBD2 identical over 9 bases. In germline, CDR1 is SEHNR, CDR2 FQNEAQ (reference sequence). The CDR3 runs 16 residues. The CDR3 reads CAGSRTRLADTDTQYF. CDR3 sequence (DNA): TGTGCCGGCAGCCGTACTCGACTAGCGGATACAGATACGCAGTATTTT.

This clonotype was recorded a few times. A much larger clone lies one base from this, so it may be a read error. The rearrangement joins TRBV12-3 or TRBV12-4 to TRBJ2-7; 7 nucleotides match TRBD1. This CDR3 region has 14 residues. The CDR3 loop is CAGSRDSVTYEQYF. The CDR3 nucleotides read TGTGCCGGCAGCCGGGACAGCGTGACCTACGAGCAGTACTTC.

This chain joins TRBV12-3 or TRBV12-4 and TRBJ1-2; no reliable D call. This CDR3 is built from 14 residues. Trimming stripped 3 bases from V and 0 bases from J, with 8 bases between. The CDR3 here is CASSFLQPNYGYTF. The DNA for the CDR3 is TGTGCCAGCAGTTTTTTACAGCCTAACTATGGCTACACCTTC.

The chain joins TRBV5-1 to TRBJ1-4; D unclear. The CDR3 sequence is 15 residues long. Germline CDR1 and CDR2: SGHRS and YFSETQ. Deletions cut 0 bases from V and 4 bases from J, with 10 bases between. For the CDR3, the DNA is TGCGCCAGCAGCTTGGAGGCAGAGGGTAATGAAAAACTGTTTTTT. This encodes CASSLEAEGNEKLFF.

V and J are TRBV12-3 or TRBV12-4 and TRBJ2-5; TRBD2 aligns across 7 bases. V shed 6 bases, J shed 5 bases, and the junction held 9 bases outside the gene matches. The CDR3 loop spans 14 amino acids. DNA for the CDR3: TGTGCCAGCAGCGCGTGGGAAGCGGGGGAGACCCAGTACTTC. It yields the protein CASSAWEAGETQYF.

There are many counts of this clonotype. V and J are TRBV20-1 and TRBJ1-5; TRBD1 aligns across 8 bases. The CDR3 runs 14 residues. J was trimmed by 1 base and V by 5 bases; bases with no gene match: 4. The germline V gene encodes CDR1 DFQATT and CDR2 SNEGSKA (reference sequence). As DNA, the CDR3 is TGCAGTGCTCAACAGGGGGGAAGCAATCAGCCCCAGCATTTT. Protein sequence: CSAQQGGSNQPQHF.

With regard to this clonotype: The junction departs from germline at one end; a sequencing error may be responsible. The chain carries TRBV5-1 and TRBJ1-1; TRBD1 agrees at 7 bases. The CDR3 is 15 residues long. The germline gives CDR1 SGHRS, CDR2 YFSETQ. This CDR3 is CASSLGGQINTEAFF. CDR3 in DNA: TGCGCCAGCAGCTTGGGGGGACAGATCAACACTGAGGCTTTCTTT.

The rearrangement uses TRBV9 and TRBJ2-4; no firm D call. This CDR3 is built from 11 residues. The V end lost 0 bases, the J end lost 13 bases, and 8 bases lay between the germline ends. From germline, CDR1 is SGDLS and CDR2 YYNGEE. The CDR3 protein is CASSVANEQYF. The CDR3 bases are TGTGCCAGCAGCGTAGCCAATGAGCAGTACTTC. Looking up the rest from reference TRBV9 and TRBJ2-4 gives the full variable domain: DSGVTQTPKHLITATGQRVTLRCSPRSGDLSVYWYQQSLDQGLQFLIQYYNGEERAKGNILERFSAQQFPDLHSELNLSSLELGDSALYFCASSVANEQYFGAGTRLSVL.

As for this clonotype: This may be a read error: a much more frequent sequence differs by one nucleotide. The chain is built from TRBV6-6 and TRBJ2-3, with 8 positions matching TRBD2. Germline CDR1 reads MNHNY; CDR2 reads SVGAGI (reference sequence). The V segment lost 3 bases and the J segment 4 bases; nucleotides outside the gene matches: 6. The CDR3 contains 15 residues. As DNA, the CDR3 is TGTGCCAGCAGTTATGGTAGCGGGGACGCAGATACGCAGTATTTT. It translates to CASSYGSGDADTQYF.

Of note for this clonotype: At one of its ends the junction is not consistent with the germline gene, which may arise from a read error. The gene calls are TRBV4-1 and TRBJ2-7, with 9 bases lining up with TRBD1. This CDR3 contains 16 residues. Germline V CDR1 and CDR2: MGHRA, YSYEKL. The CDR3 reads CASSQTQGASSYERYF. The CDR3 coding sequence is TGCGCCAGCAGCCAAACACAGGGGGCTAGCTCCTACGAGCGGTACTTC.

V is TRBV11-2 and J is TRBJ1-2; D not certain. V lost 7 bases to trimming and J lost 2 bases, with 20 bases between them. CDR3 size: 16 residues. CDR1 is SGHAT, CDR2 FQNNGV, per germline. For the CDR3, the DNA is TGTGCCAGCACCCCTGAGGATTGGGTTGAAAACTATGGCTACACCTTC. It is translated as CASTPEDWVENYGYTF. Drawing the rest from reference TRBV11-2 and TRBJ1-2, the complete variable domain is EAGVAQSPRYKIIEKRQSVAFWCNPISGHATLYWYQQILGQGPKLLIQFQNNGVVDDSQLPKDRFSAERLKGVDSTLKIQPAKLEDSAVYLCASTPEDWVENYGYTFGSGTRLTVV.

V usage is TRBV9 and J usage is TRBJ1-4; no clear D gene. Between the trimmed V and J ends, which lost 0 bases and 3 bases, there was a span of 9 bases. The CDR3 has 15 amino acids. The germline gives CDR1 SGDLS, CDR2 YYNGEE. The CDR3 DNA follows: TGTGCCAGCAGCGTAGAGGGTCGGGCTAATGAAAAACTGTTTTTT. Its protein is CASSVEGRANEKLFF.

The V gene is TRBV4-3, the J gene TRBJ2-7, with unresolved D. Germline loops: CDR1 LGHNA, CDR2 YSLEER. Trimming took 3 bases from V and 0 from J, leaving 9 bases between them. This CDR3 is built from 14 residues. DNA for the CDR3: TGCGCCAGCAGCCAGGCCCGAACCTCCTACGAGCAGTACTTC. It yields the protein CASSQARTSYEQYF.

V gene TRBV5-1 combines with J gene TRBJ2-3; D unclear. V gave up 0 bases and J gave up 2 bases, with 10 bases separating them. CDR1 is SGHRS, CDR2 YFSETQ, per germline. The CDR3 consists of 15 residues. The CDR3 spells CASSLESGYTDTQYF. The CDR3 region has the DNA TGCGCCAGCAGCTTGGAGAGTGGGTACACAGATACGCAGTATTTT.

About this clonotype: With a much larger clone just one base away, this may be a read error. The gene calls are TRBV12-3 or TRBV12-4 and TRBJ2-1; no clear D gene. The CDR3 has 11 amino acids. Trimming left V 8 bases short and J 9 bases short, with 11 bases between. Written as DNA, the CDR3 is TGTGCCAGCTTCACTCTATTTGAGCAGTTCTTC. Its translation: CASFTLFEQFF.

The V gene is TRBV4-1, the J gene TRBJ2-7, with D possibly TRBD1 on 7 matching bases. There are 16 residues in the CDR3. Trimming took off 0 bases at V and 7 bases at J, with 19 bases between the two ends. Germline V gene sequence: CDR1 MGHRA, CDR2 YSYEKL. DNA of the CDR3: TGCGCCAGCAGCCAAGAGGGGCAGGGGGGCATGGGGGAGCAGTACTTC. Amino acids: CASSQEGQGGMGEQYF.